These 3 T cell receptor beta chains came from one sample sequenced in a study of blood T cell repertoires in COVID-19. The protocol was immunoSEQ multiplex PCR, while the TCRdb copy is restricted to in-frame clones and leaves out a portion. There are over 350,000 clones in the sample; roughly 90% occur only once, and around 4.4% lies in the top ten. The source material was peripheral blood. These receptors were obtained from a woman under 40 with acute or convalescent COVID-19.

The chain recombines TRBV7-2 with TRBJ2-1; 11 positions agree with TRBD2. Trimming took 1 base from V and 6 from J; bases not matched to a gene: 5. CDR1 SGHTA and CDR2 FQGNSA come from the germline V gene. There are 16 residues in the CDR3. The CDR3 spells CASSLDFLAGGNEQFF. CDR3 nucleotide sequence: TGTGCCAGCAGCTTAGATTTTCTAGCGGGGGGCAATGAGCAGTTCTTC.

The chain links TRBV5-1 to TRBJ1-2; D unclear. V was shortened by 0 bases and J by 5 bases, with 20 bases between the two germline ends. The germline CDR1 and CDR2 sequences are SGHRS and YFSETQ. This CDR3 has 17 amino acids. CDR3 sequence: CASSLGESALAAYGYTF. CDR3 nucleotides: TGCGCCAGCAGCTTGGGGGAATCCGCCCTAGCCGCATATGGCTACACCTTC.

The CDR3 region has the DNA TGTGCCAGCAGCGCGGTTGTCTCCACTGAAGCTTTCTTT. As protein: CASSAVVSTEAFF. J is TRBJ1-1 and V is TRBV5-4, with D unclear. The CDR3 consists of 13 residues. V gave up 4 bases and J gave up 4 bases, with 11 bases separating them. The germline CDR1 and CDR2 sequences are SGHNT and YYREEE (reference sequence).